This TCR beta chain was sequenced for a study of monozygotic twins with inflammatory bowel disease. Germline assignment: CDR1 SNHLY and CDR2 FYNNEI. The CDR3 extends over 14 amino acids. For each CDR3 protein, TCRdb gives one entry from its re-call of the 5' RACE reads, without DNA. This sample's table has approximately 330,000 distinct CDR3 sequences. This clonotype was sampled from a human donor with ulcerative colitis or Crohn's disease, or a healthy co-twin of an affected twin (not recorded which). V and J are TRBV2 and TRBJ2-5. Sample: blood. The CDR3 loop is CASKVSRSSGTQYF.